This T cell receptor beta chain was documented in a study of blood T cell repertoires in COVID-19 (dated by TCRdb to the early 2020s). For context, the study as a whole: Samples from collaborators originated in the United States, Italy and Spain and spanned both the acute and convalescent phases of COVID-19. The prospective study material was composed of cDNA or gDNA derived from T cells, B-cell-depleted T cells, or PBMCs. Subjects who had been exposed to COVID-19, were actively infected with it, or had recovered from it provided the deeply sampled blood TCRbeta repertoires that made up the dataset. The repertoires were made available in a free public database intended to serve as a resource for research on the immune response to SARS-CoV-2. Samples were obtained from the ongoing ImmuneRACE study (first 160 participants) and from about 1,300 subjects provided by 6 global collaborators. A de-identified subject ID, COVID-19 status, age in years and sex were almost always included in the sample metadata. Where HLA class I and class II types were available, the types were taken from metadata supplied by the sample provider, not from assay-based typing.

TCRbeta CDR3 regions were amplified from genomic DNA using the immunoSEQ Assay, a bias-controlled multiplex PCR. As for the original processing: Within the assay, amplification of reference gene primers was used to estimate how many nucleated cells each sample contained. Sequence reads were collapsed and filtered to measure the absolute abundance of every unique TCRbeta CDR3 rearrangement. For each sample, productive Simpson clonality was calculated by taking the square root of Simpson's diversity index across productive rearrangements. Imported from immuneACCESS, the table was reduced by TCRdb to in-frame sequences with V and J called. These copies leave out some clones; in studies compared against another copy, an unresolved V gene accounts for under half, and the cause of the remainder is not known. V and J calls and clone size are as listed in that table; D and trimming were resolved from the DNA. In all, the sample holds approximately 90,000 clones, and about 85% of those were seen once. The ten largest clones add up to about 24% of the sample.

The full study reports these points: Clinical and demographic metadata were provided uncurated, with the amount varying by source and participant.

The CDR3 sequence holds 13 residues, the cysteine and phenylalanine included. Only the CDR3 region is kept as DNA, spanning 39 bases read in frame from base 1. The trim is 5 bases for V and 6 bases for J, with a gap of 13 bases between the germline ends. CDR1 and CDR2 (SEHNR, FQNEAQ) derive from the germline V gene (reference sequence). This clone was found a few times. What this receptor recognizes is not known. Base qualities are missing; no much larger clone stands one base away. Whole blood was collected in K2EDTA tubes by collaborating institutions according to the institutions' own protocols. For TCRbeta analysis, collaborators shipped samples as frozen whole blood, isolated PBMCs, or DNA extracted from either of those sample types.

The receptor's source is a human donor in a cohort sampled during active COVID-19. The V and J genes are TRBV7-9 and TRBJ1-2; the best D guess is TRBD1, with 6 bases matching. Sequenced input: peripheral blood. The DNA sequence follows: TGTGCCAGCAGCACGAGGGACACCGATGGCTACACCTTC. It translates as CASSTRDTDGYTF.